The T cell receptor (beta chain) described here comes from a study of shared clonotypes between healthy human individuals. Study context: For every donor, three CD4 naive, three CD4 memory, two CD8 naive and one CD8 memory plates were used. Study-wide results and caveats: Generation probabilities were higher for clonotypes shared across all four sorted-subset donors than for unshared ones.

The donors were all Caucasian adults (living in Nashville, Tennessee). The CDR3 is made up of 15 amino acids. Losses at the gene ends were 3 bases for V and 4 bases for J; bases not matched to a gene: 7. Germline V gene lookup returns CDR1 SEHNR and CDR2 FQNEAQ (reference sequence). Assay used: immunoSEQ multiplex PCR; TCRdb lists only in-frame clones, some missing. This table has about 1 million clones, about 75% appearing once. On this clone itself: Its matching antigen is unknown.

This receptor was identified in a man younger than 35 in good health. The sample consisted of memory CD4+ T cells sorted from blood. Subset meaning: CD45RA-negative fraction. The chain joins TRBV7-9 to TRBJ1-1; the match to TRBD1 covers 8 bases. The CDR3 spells CASSFGQGAFTEAFF. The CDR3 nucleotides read TGTGCCAGCAGCTTTGGGCAGGGGGCGTTCACTGAAGCTTTCTTT.